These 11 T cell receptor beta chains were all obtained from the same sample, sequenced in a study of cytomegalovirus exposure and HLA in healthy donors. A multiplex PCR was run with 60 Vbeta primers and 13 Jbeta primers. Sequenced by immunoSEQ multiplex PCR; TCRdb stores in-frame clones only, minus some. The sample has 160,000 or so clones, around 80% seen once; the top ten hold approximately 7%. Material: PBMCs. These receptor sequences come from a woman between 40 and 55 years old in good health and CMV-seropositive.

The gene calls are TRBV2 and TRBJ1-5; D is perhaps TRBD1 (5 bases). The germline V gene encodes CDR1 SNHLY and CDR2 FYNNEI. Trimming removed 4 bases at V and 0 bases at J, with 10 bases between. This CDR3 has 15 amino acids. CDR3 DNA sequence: TGTGCCAGCAGTGCCGACAGAAATAGCAATCAGCCCCAGCATTTT. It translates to CASSADRNSNQPQHF.

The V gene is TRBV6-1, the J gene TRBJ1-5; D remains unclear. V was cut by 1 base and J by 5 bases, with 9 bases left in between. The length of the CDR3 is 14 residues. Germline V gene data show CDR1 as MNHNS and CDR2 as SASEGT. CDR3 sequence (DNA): TGTGCCAGCAGTGAAGTGTATATATATCAGCCCCAGCATTTT. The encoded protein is CASSEVYIYQPQHF.

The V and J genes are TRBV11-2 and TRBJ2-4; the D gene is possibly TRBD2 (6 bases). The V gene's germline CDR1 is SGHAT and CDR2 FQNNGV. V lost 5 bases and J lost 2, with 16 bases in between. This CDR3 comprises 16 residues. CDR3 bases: TGTGCCAGCAGCCCTCTCGGGGGTAACCCCAAAAACATTCAGTACTTC. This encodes CASSPLGGNPKNIQYF.

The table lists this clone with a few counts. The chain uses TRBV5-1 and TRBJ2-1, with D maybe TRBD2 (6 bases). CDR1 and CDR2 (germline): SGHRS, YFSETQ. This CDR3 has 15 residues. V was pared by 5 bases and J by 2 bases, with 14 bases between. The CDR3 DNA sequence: TGCGCCAGCAGGTCTGATAGCGGCACCTACAATGAGCAGTTCTTC. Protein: CASRSDSGTYNEQFF. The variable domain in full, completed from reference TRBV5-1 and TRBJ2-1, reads KAGVTQTPRYLIKTRGQQVTLSCSPISGHRSVSWYQQTPGQGLQFLFEYFSETQRNKGNFPGRFSGRQFSNSRSEMNVSTLELGDSALYLCASRSDSGTYNEQFFGPGTRLTVL.

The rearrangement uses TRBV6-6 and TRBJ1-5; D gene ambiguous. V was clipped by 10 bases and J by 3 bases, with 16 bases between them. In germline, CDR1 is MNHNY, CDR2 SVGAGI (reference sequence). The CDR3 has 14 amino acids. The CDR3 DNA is TGTGCCACCACGATCAACATAAACAATCAGCCCCAGCATTTT. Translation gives CATTININNQPQHF.

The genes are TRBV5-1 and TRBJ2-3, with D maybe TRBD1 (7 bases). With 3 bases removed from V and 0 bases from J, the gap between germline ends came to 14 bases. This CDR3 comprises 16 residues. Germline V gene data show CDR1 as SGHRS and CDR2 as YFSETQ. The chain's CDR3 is CASSSGGTASTDTQYF. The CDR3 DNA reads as TGCGCCAGCAGCTCCGGAGGGACAGCTAGCACAGATACGCAGTATTTT.

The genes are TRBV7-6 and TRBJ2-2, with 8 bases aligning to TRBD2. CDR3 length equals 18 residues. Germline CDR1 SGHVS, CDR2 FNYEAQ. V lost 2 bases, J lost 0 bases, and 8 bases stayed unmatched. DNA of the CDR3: TGTGCCAGCAGCTTACTTGGCGGGGGGCCCGCGAACACCGGGGAGCTGTTTTTT. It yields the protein CASSLLGGGPANTGELFF.

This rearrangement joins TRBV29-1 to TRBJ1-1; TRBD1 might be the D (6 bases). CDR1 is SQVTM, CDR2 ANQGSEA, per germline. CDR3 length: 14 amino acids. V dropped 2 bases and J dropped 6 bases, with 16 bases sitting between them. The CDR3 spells CSVELGGGRAEAFF. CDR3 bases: TGCAGCGTTGAATTGGGGGGCGGGAGGGCTGAAGCTTTCTTT. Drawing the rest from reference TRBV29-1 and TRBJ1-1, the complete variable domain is SAVISQKPSRDICQRGTSLTIQCQVDSQVTMMFWYRQQPGQSLTLIATANQGSEATYESGFVIDKFPISRPNLTFSTLTVSNMSPEDSSIYLCSVELGGGRAEAFFGQGTRLTVV.

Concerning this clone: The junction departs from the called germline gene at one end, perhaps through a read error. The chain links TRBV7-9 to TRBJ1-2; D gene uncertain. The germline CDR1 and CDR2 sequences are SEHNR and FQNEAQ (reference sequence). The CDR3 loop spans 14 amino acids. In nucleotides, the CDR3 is TGTTCCAGCAGCGATAGAGGTATCATTGAGGGCTACACCTTC. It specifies CSSSDRGIIEGYTF.

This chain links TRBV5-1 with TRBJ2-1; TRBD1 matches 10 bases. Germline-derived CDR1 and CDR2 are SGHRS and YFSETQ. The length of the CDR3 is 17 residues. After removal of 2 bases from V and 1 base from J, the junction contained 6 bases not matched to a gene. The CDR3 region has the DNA TGCGCCAGCAGCTTAAGCGGGACAGGGGCATCCTACAATGAGCAGTTCTTC. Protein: CASSLSGTGASYNEQFF. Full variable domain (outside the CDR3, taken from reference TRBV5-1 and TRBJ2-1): KAGVTQTPRYLIKTRGQQVTLSCSPISGHRSVSWYQQTPGQGLQFLFEYFSETQRNKGNFPGRFSGRQFSNSRSEMNVSTLELGDSALYLCASSLSGTGASYNEQFFGPGTRLTVL.

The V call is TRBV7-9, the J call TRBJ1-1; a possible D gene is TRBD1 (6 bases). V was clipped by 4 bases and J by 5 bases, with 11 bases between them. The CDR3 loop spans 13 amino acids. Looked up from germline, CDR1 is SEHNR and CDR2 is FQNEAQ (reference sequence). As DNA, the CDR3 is TGTGCCAGCAGCTCTACAGGGTCTACTGAAGCTTTCTTT. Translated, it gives CASSSTGSTEAFF. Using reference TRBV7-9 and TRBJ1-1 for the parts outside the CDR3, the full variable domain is DTGVSQNPRHKITKRGQNVTFRCDPISEHNRLYWYRQTLGQGPEFLTYFQNEAQLEKSRLLSDRFSAERPKGSFSTLEIQRTEQGDSAMYLCASSSTGSTEAFFGQGTRLTVV.